The sequence of this T cell receptor beta chain was determined in a study of OX40 agonist ivuxolimab in advanced cancers. About the study: Patients in dose escalation had liver, melanoma, kidney or head and neck cancers. Two cutaneous melanoma patients and one hepatocellular carcinoma patient, three in all, had partial responses.

Assay: immunoSEQ multiplex PCR; the TCRdb copy retains only in-frame clones and omits some. In the table there are about 89,000 clones, roughly 93% of which are singletons. Study-wide results and limits: Partial responders at 0.1-3.0 mg/kg showed near-lowest clonal expansion.

As for this clone: No antigen is known for it.

CDR3 length equals 15 residues. Between the trimmed V and J ends, which lost 6 bases and 3 bases, there was a span of 18 bases. The V gene's germline CDR1 is MNHEY and CDR2 SMNVEV (reference sequence). The gene calls are TRBV27 and TRBJ2-7, with D perhaps TRBD1 or TRBD2 (6 bases each). The sequence was collected from an adult with an advanced solid tumor such as melanoma, head and neck, liver or kidney cancer. The sample here was CD4+ or CD8+ T cells sorted from blood, taken in a trial of the OX40 agonist ivuxolimab. The CDR3 loop is CASSFNSQGGYEQYF. The CDR3 DNA follows: TGTGCCAGCAGCTTCAATTCACAGGGAGGCTACGAGCAGTACTTC.